Each of the 28 T cell receptor beta chains below was sequenced from the same sample in a study of shared clonotypes between healthy human individuals. Clones were read by immunoSEQ multiplex PCR, and TCRdb kept only the in-frame ones, dropping some. The sample includes 950,000 to 1,100,000 clones, approximately 80% of them seen just once. Sequences were obtained from memory CD4+ T cells from PBMCs. As to subset: CD45RA-negative fraction. Receptors originate from a man aged 18-30 years in good health. Some clones in this sample may be carry-over from other donors' samples.

This chain uses TRBV6-5 with TRBJ1-1; tentative D call: TRBD1 (5 bases). CDR3 length: 13 amino acids. The germline V gene has CDR1 MNHEY and CDR2 SVGAGI. V was trimmed by 2 bases and J by 3 bases, leaving 7 bases between them. CDR3: CASSYVRDTEAFF. CDR3 in DNA: TGTGCCAGCAGTTACGTCAGGGACACTGAAGCTTTCTTT.

This chain connects TRBV6-5 to TRBJ1-1; D not certain. There are 15 residues in the CDR3. Trimming left V 4 bases short and J 1 base short, with 13 bases between. Germline CDR1 and CDR2: MNHEY and SVGAGI. DNA for the CDR3: TGTGCCAGCAGTTCATCCCCCCGGAAGAACACTGAAGCTTTCTTT. Encoded protein: CASSSSPRKNTEAFF.

The rearrangement joins TRBV28 to TRBJ2-3; TRBD1 agrees at 12 bases. This CDR3 has 16 residues. V trimming: 4 bases; J trimming: 6 bases; junction bases outside the gene matches: 8. Germline loops: CDR1 MDHEN, CDR2 SYDVKM. CDR3 DNA: TGTGCCAGCAGTTCTCCGGGACAGGGGGCTCGGGATACGCAGTATTTT. Protein product: CASSSPGQGARDTQYF.

The genes are TRBV28 and TRBJ2-7, with 9 bases matching TRBD1. Germline V CDR1 and CDR2: MDHEN, SYDVKM. The length of the CDR3 is 14 residues. The ends lost 5 bases at V and 7 bases at J; junction bases unmatched: 9. CDR3 sequence (DNA): TGTGCCAGCAGTCAGGGGACAGGGTGGCATGAGCAGTACTTC. It codes for CASSQGTGWHEQYF.

As regards this clone: Only one base separates this from a far larger clonotype, so it likely reflects a read error. This chain connects TRBV30 to TRBJ1-2; 7 bases agree with TRBD1. The CDR3 length is 14 residues. Per germline, CDR1 GTSNPN and CDR2 SVGIG (reference sequence). Germline trimming cut 2 bases from V and 5 bases from J; bases unmatched to any gene: 8. CDR3 amino acids: CAWSPRGDPYGYTF. For the CDR3, the DNA is TGTGCCTGGAGTCCCAGGGGGGACCCGTATGGCTACACCTTC.

The rearrangement links TRBV5-1 to TRBJ2-7, with a possible D match to TRBD1 (6 bases). V was clipped by 3 bases and J by 4 bases, with 14 bases between them. Germline V gene sequence: CDR1 SGHRS, CDR2 YFSETQ. This CDR3 has 14 amino acids. Here the CDR3 reads CASSSRTAEYEQYF. In DNA, the CDR3 is TGCGCCAGCAGCTCCCGGACAGCTGAATACGAGCAGTACTTC.

The gene calls are TRBV7-2 and TRBJ2-3; possibly TRBD2 for D (6 bases). The CDR3 covers 17 residues. V lost 1 base and J lost 0, with 14 bases in between. Germline-derived CDR1 and CDR2 are SGHTA and FQGNSA. In DNA, the CDR3 is TGTGCCAGCAGCTTAGAGGCTTGGGGACTGAGCACAGATACGCAGTATTTT. The encoded protein is CASSLEAWGLSTDTQYF.

The chain couples TRBV7-3 to TRBJ2-3, with D unclear. V lost 1 base and J 6 bases, leaving 8 bases between the germline ends. CDR1 is SGHTA and CDR2 is FQGTGA in the germline V gene. The CDR3 totals 13 residues. The CDR3 region is CASSLNLRDTQYF. CDR3 coding DNA: TGTGCCAGCAGCTTAAATCTTCGGGATACGCAGTATTTT. The whole variable domain, remainder taken from reference TRBV7-3 and TRBJ2-3, is GAGVSQTPSNKVTEKGKYVELRCDPISGHTALYWYRQSLGQGPEFLIYFQGTGAADDSGLPNDRFFAVRPEGSVSTLKIQRTERGDSAVYLCASSLNLRDTQYFGPGTRLTVL.

V usage is TRBV6-6 and J usage is TRBJ2-6, with D possibly TRBD2 on 6 matching bases. Trimming cost V 10 bases and J 4 bases, with 14 bases left between them. In germline, CDR1 is MNHNY, CDR2 SVGAGI (reference sequence). The CDR3 has 14 residues. CDR3 in DNA: TGTGCCACCGGGGGAAACATAGGGGCCAACGTCCTGACTTTC. Protein sequence: CATGGNIGANVLTF.

The rearrangement links TRBV7-2 to TRBJ2-7; 8 bases fit TRBD1. This CDR3 is 15 amino acids long. V shed 5 bases, J shed 0 bases, and the junction held 6 bases outside the gene matches. Germline CDR1 and CDR2: SGHTA and FQGNSA. Written as DNA, the CDR3 is TGTGCCAGCAGCCAACTGGGACAGGCCTCCTACGAGCAGTACTTC. It encodes CASSQLGQASYEQYF.

The chain uses TRBV9 and TRBJ2-5; D is ambiguous. The CDR3 sequence is 14 residues long. With 0 bases removed from V and 2 bases from J, the gap between germline ends came to 8 bases. Germline CDR1 SGDLS, CDR2 YYNGEE. The DNA of the CDR3 is TGTGCCAGCAGCGTAGGGCAGATACAAGAGACCCAGTACTTC. This codes for CASSVGQIQETQYF.

The rearrangement joins TRBV6-4 to TRBJ2-1; 7 bases are shared with TRBD2. CDR1 MRHNA and CDR2 SNTAGT come from the germline V gene. This CDR3 is 16 amino acids long. The V gene end was trimmed by 0 bases and the J gene end by 10 bases; junction bases not matched to a gene: 12. DNA for the CDR3: TGTGCCAGCAGTGACTCTGGCGGGAGAAGGTCGGGAGAGCAGTTCTTC. Translation: CASSDSGGRRSGEQFF.

The genes are TRBV23-1 and TRBJ1-1; 9 bases are shared with TRBD1. TRBV23-1 is filed as an ORF, its function uncertain. The CDR3 spans 16 residues. CDR3 protein: CVIPGFRTGVNTEAFF. The CDR3 region has the DNA TGCGTGATTCCCGGCTTTAGGACAGGGGTGAACACTGAAGCTTTCTTT.

In this sample, this clone turned up once. The chain links TRBV14 to TRBJ2-7; D is undetermined. Germline CDR1 and CDR2: SGHDN and FVKESK. This CDR3 has 15 amino acids. Trimming took 1 base from V and 0 from J, leaving 10 bases between them. The CDR3 sequence: CASSQVSGASYEQYF. CDR3 nucleotide sequence: TGTGCCAGCAGCCAAGTTTCCGGAGCCTCCTACGAGCAGTACTTC.

The rearrangement joins TRBV9 to TRBJ2-5, with 9 bases aligning to TRBD2. Germline CDR1 SGDLS, CDR2 YYNGEE. With V trimmed by 0 bases and J by 4 bases, 7 bases remained unmatched. The CDR3 sequence is 16 residues long. CDR3 protein: CASSVGASGKLETQYF. The CDR3, as DNA: TGTGCCAGCAGCGTAGGAGCTAGCGGGAAATTAGAGACCCAGTACTTC.

This rearrangement joins TRBV7-6 to TRBJ2-7; 9 bases are shared with TRBD1. Germline V gene data show CDR1 as SGHVS and CDR2 as FNYEAQ. The CDR3 consists of 15 residues. The J segment lost 1 base and the V segment lost 0 bases, leaving 1 base of the junction unmatched. CDR3 residues: CASSLAGTGSYEQYF. CDR3 DNA: TGTGCCAGCAGCTTAGCAGGGACAGGGTCCTACGAGCAGTACTTC.

The sample holds a few counts of this clone. The chain recombines TRBV7-2 with TRBJ2-2, with TRBD2 matching 9 bases. With 3 bases clipped from V and 3 bases from J, the junction kept 5 bases outside the gene matches. Germline V lookup: CDR1 SGHTA, CDR2 FQGNSA. This CDR3 contains 16 residues. The CDR3 sequence is CASSFYSGRDTGELFF. DNA of the CDR3: TGTGCCAGCAGCTTCTATAGCGGGAGAGACACCGGGGAGCTGTTTTTT.

The chain carries TRBV29-1 and TRBJ2-3; D is possibly TRBD1 (6 bases). The CDR3 spans 12 residues. Germline V CDR1 and CDR2: SQVTM, ANQGSEA. CDR3 loop: CSWGQLADTQYF. The CDR3 DNA is TGCAGTTGGGGGCAGCTCGCAGATACGCAGTATTTT.

This clone was counted only a few times. The V and J genes are TRBV11-3 and TRBJ2-5; tentatively, D is TRBD1 (6 bases). The germline V gene encodes CDR1 SGHNT and CDR2 YENEEA. The V and J ends lost 5 bases and 0 bases respectively, with 25 bases between them. This CDR3 comprises 19 residues. As DNA, the CDR3 is TGTGCCAGCAGCCAGTCCCACGGCAGGGGACCTCAAAACCAAGAGACCCAGTACTTC. As protein: CASSQSHGRGPQNQETQYF.

This sequence joins TRBV28 and TRBJ1-5, with TRBD1 as a possible D gene (5 bases). CDR3 size: 12 residues. V dropped 6 bases and J dropped 5 bases, with 8 bases sitting between them. Germline CDR1 and CDR2: MDHEN and SYDVKM. CDR3 in DNA: TGTGCCAGCAGCAGAGGGGATCAGCCCCAGCATTTT. It encodes CASSRGDQPQHF.

The chain has TRBV5-1 and TRBJ2-5; maybe TRBD2 (6 bases). TRBJ2-7 matches the DNA end more closely, so the J call is doubtful. The germline CDR1 and CDR2 sequences are SGHRS and YFSETQ. The CDR3 runs 17 residues. The CDR3 region has the DNA TGCGCCAGCAGCTGGGCCCCCTACGCGGGGCAACAGTACGAGCAGTACTTC. Translating it yields CASSWAPYAGQQYEQYF.

V gene TRBV6-6 combines with J gene TRBJ1-4, with no clear D. The CDR3 spans 14 residues. The germline V gene encodes CDR1 MNHNY and CDR2 SVGAGI (reference sequence). Trimming removed 7 bases from V and 10 bases from J, with 19 bases in between. The CDR3, as DNA: TGTGCCAGCACCTCCTCCCCTAGGGCAGGAAAACTGTTTTTT. Translation: CASTSSPRAGKLFF.

To note about this clone: A single base is all that separates this from a far larger clone, so a read error is likely. The chain employs TRBV29-1 and TRBJ2-3, with TRBD1 matching 12 bases. CDR1 is SQVTM and CDR2 is ANQGSEA in the germline V gene. The CDR3 has 15 amino acids. The CDR3 spells CSVGGGTGGTATQYF. The CDR3 nucleotides read TGCAGCGTTGGCGGGGGGACAGGGGGCACAGCTACGCAGTATTTT.

This clone occurred a few times. V usage is TRBV4-1 and J usage is TRBJ2-1; D is possibly TRBD1 or TRBD2 (5 bases each). Per the germline V gene, CDR1 is MGHRA and CDR2 is YSYEKL. There are 15 residues in the CDR3. Trimming cost V 4 bases and J 4 bases, with 14 bases left between them. This CDR3 reads CASSPPGTSYNEQFF. The DNA for the CDR3 is TGCGCCAGCAGCCCTCCCGGGACCTCGTACAATGAGCAGTTCTTC.

This clone was picked up a small number of times. This chain links TRBV7-9 with TRBJ2-2; 7 nucleotides match TRBD2. Germline V gene data show CDR1 as SEHNR and CDR2 as FQNEAQ (reference sequence). The V segment lost 6 bases and the J segment 0 bases; nucleotides outside the gene matches: 7. This CDR3 spans 16 amino acids. CDR3 nucleotide sequence: TGTGCCAGCAGACAAACTAGCGTTCCGAACACCGGGGAGCTGTTTTTT. The encoded protein is CASRQTSVPNTGELFF.

Details on this clone: This CDR3 is also generated by other DNA sequences in the sample. This chain links TRBV28 with TRBJ2-5; D may be TRBD1 or TRBD2 (6 bases each). CDR3 length: 13 residues. V was cut by 11 bases and J by 2 bases, with 15 bases left in between. Germline CDR1 MDHEN, CDR2 SYDVKM. The CDR3 nucleotides are TGTGCCGGGGGGCGTGGCAGGCAAGAGACCCAGTACTTC. Encoded protein: CAGGRGRQETQYF. Together with reference TRBV28 and TRBJ2-5, the CDR3 gives the full variable domain: DVKVTQSSRYLVKRTGEKVFLECVQDMDHENMFWYRQDPGLGLRLIYFSYDVKMKEKGDIPEGYSVSREKKERFSLILESASTNQTSMYLCAGGRGRQETQYFGPGTRLLVL.

The gene calls are TRBV7-8 and TRBJ2-6, with D possibly called TRBD1 or TRBD2 (5 bases each). V was clipped by 3 bases and J by 1 base, with 19 bases between them. The CDR3 covers 19 residues. The germline V gene encodes CDR1 SGHVS and CDR2 FQNEAQ. CDR3 region: CASSFFQGVEPSGANVLTF. The CDR3 DNA sequence: TGTGCCAGCAGCTTTTTTCAGGGAGTTGAACCTTCTGGGGCCAACGTCCTGACTTTC. Combining the CDR3 with reference TRBV7-8 and TRBJ2-6 gives the whole variable domain GAGVSQSPRYKVAKRGQDVALRCDPISGHVSLFWYQQALGQGPEFLTYFQNEAQLDKSGLPSDRFFAERPEGSVSTLKIQRTQQEDSAVYLCASSFFQGVEPSGANVLTFGAGSRLTVL.

The CDR3 region has the DNA TGTGCCAGCCAAGATAGTAGCACAGATACGCAGTATTTT. Translation: CASQDSSTDTQYF. This rearrangement joins TRBV4-2 to TRBJ2-3; D is unclear. The CDR3 is made up of 13 amino acids. The V end lost 8 bases, the J end lost 0 bases, and 9 bases lay between the germline ends. Germline loops: CDR1 LGHNA, CDR2 YNFKEQ.